This TCR beta chain was found in a study of blood T cell repertoires in COVID-19. Germline trimming cut 9 bases from V and 4 bases from J; bases unmatched to any gene: 5. The CDR3 consists of 13 residues. Germline CDR1 is SGHTA and CDR2 is FQGNSA. Original handling: By means of reference gene primer amplification, nucleated cell counts were estimated. Assay: immunoSEQ multiplex PCR; the TCRdb copy retains only in-frame clones and omits some. V, J and clone size were drawn from that table, and D and trimming were deduced from the DNA. Of 120,000 to 150,000 clones in the sample, 80% to 90% were seen once.

The clonotype comes from a man in his late teens or twenties with COVID-19, enrolled during active disease. Sequencing input: peripheral blood. The chain has TRBV7-2 and TRBJ2-4, with 8 bases aligning to TRBD1. The CDR3 sequence is CASYRDRKNIQYF. As DNA, the CDR3 is TGTGCCAGTTACCGGGACAGGAAAAACATTCAGTACTTC.